This entry lists 10 T cell receptor beta chains sequenced from one sample in a study of T cell responses to AZD1222 COVID-19 vaccine. Clones were read by immunoSEQ multiplex PCR, and TCRdb kept only the in-frame ones, dropping some. The repertoire holds around 100,000 clones, roughly 89% seen once, with around a sixth in the top ten. The material was peripheral blood, obtained on day 0 of AZD1222 vaccination. The origin of the receptors is an adult in good health.

This rearrangement joins TRBV2 to TRBJ1-2, with D possibly matching TRBD1 (6 bases). Germline V gives CDR1 SNHLY, CDR2 FYNNEI. The CDR3 consists of 14 residues. Trimming shortened V by 6 bases and J by 2 bases, and 13 bases separated the two germline ends. This chain's CDR3 is CASRQTGTNYGYTF. In DNA, the CDR3 is TGTGCCAGCAGACAGACAGGTACCAACTATGGCTACACCTTC.

J is TRBJ1-3 and V is TRBV6-4; D remains unclear. The germline V gene encodes CDR1 MRHNA and CDR2 SNTAGT. Deletions cut 4 bases from V and 0 bases from J, with 4 bases between. This CDR3 has 13 residues. The DNA for the CDR3 is TGTGCCAGCAGTGTCTGCTCTGGAAACACCATATATTTT. Translation gives CASSVCSGNTIYF.

CDR3 amino acids: CSVERTVNTGELFF. CDR3 nucleotides: TGCAGCGTTGAAAGGACAGTAAACACCGGGGAGCTGTTTTTT. This rearrangement joins TRBV29-1 to TRBJ2-2; the D gene is possibly TRBD1 (6 bases). The germline V and J ends were trimmed by 2 bases and 2 bases, with 9 bases remaining between them. This CDR3 is built from 14 residues. The germline V gene encodes CDR1 SQVTM and CDR2 ANQGSEA.

This clone was seen only a few times. This chain uses TRBV10-3 with TRBJ2-1; 13 bases align to TRBD2. Germline V gives CDR1 ENHRY, CDR2 SYGVKD. The CDR3 length is 13 residues. The trim removed 8 bases at V and 8 bases at J, leaving 3 bases unmatched. For the CDR3, the DNA is TGTGCCATCGGACTAGCGGGAGTCGATGAGCAGTTCTTC. This codes for CAIGLAGVDEQFF.

The chain combines TRBV30 with TRBJ1-4; TRBD1 matches at 7 bases. CDR1 is GTSNPN and CDR2 is SVGIG in the germline V gene (reference sequence). Trimming removed 1 base from V and 0 bases from J; junction bases left unmatched: 5. The CDR3 loop spans 16 amino acids. The CDR3 region is CAWSERQGATNEKLFF. In DNA, the CDR3 is TGTGCCTGGAGTGAAAGACAGGGCGCAACTAATGAAAAACTGTTTTTT.

The rearrangement joins TRBV10-2 to TRBJ2-3; 8 nucleotides agree with TRBD1. V shed 6 bases and J 0 bases; nucleotides not matched to a gene: 2. From germline, CDR1 is WSHSY and CDR2 SAAADI. The length of the CDR3 is 14 residues. The CDR3 here is CASSDRGSTDTQYF. The CDR3 nucleotides read TGCGCCAGCAGCGACAGGGGAAGCACAGATACGCAGTATTTT.

The chain is built from TRBV2 and TRBJ2-1; D might be TRBD2 (6 bases). Germline CDR1 SNHLY, CDR2 FYNNEI. Trimming shortened V by 6 bases and J by 8 bases, and 20 bases separated the two germline ends. The length of the CDR3 is 15 residues. As DNA, the CDR3 is TGTGCCAGCAGCCTCGACGCCGGCCCTAGCGATGAGCAGTTCTTC. Its protein is CASSLDAGPSDEQFF.

This clone showed up just a few times. This rearrangement joins TRBV6-5 to TRBJ1-1; D gene uncertain. From germline, CDR1 is MNHEY and CDR2 SVGAGI. There are 14 residues in the CDR3. Deletions cut 8 bases from V and 4 bases from J, with 17 bases between. CDR3 nucleotides: TGTGCCAGCTCGCGGTACGAATCCGGCACTGAAGCTTTCTTT. Its translation is CASSRYESGTEAFF.

This clone was seen a few times. The chain has TRBV5-6 and TRBJ2-4; 7 bases are a match to TRBD1. V gave up 2 bases and J gave up 5 bases; unmatched junction bases: 4. CDR1 and CDR2 from the germline V gene are SGHDT and YYEEEE. This CDR3 has 14 residues. The CDR3 loop reads CASSFWDSENIQYF. The CDR3 coding sequence is TGTGCCAGCAGCTTTTGGGACAGTGAAAACATTCAGTACTTC.

J is TRBJ2-1 and V is TRBV24-1; D gene uncertain. Trimming left V 7 bases short and J 5 bases short, with 17 bases between. Germline V gene sequence: CDR1 KGHDR, CDR2 SFDVKD. The CDR3 loop spans 15 amino acids. This CDR3 reads CATSPDGSDDNEQFF. The CDR3 DNA follows: TGTGCCACCAGCCCGGACGGATCCGACGACAATGAGCAGTTCTTC.